This T cell receptor (beta chain) appears in the sequencing data of a study of neurological immune-mediated disorders. Many counts were recorded for this clonotype. Over 190 million TCR-beta sequences, together covering 15-18 subjects, were produced by every individual sequencing run that was carried out. TCRdb itself ran the 5' RACE reads through MiXCR, one entry per CDR3 protein. The sample contains roughly 100,000 distinct CDR3 sequences, 10% to 11% of which appear only once. Trimming removed 0 bases at V and 4 bases at J, with 12 bases between. Germline CDR1 and CDR2: LNHNV and YYDKDF (reference sequence). This CDR3 contains 15 residues. Time point indicated: longitudinal time-point 3.

This receptor was taken from a female donor with HTLV-1-associated myelopathy (HAM/TSP). The V gene is TRBV15, the J gene TRBJ1-2; no clear D. The sequencing sample was made of PBMCs. The CDR3 nucleotides read TGTGCCACCAGCAGAGATAAAACAGAAACCTATGGCTACACCTTC. Its translation is CATSRDKTETYGYTF. The full variable domain, rest sourced from reference TRBV15 and TRBJ1-2, is DAMVIQNPRYQVTQFGKPVTLSCSQTLNHNVMYWYQQKSSQAPKLLFHYYDKDFNNEADTPDNFQSRRPNTSFCFLDIRSPGLGDTAMYLCATSRDKTETYGYTFGSGTRLTVV.